This T cell receptor beta chain appears in the sequencing data of a study of STAT5B mutations in CD4+ large granular lymphocyte leukemia. This table comes from immunoSEQ multiplex PCR, and its TCRdb copy is limited to in-frame clones, with some not included. The sample includes some 41,000 clones, 84% seen only once; the top ten take 0.3% to 0.35%. This CDR3 contains 11 residues. The germline V gene encodes CDR1 DFQATT and CDR2 SNEGSKA (reference sequence). This receptor was taken from a human donor in good health. This sequence joins TRBV20-1 and TRBJ1-2; D not certain. The source material was CD4+ T cells from blood buffy coats. The CDR3 protein is CRPDGSYGYTF. For the CDR3, the DNA is TGCAGGCCGGACGGATCCTATGGCTACACCTTC.